This T cell receptor beta chain stems from a study of cytomegalovirus exposure and HLA in healthy donors. PCR was performed using 60 Vbeta and 13 Jbeta primers. Here immunoSEQ multiplex PCR was the method, and the copy in TCRdb shows in-frame clones only, minus some. Among under 200,000 clones listed, 71% were seen once. The CDR3 extends over 14 amino acids. Trimming at V came to 7 bases and at J to 4 bases, leaving 6 bases not matched to a gene. Germline V lookup: CDR1 SEHNR, CDR2 FQNEAQ (reference sequence). Material: PBMCs. This chain uses TRBV7-9 with TRBJ1-3, with 8 bases matching TRBD1. This receptor was taken from a woman in her 30s in good health and CMV-seronegative. CDR3 residues: CASNRGGLGNTIYF. The CDR3 DNA reads as TGTGCCAGCAACAGGGGGGGGCTCGGAAACACCATATATTTT.